This TCR beta chain emerged from a study of T cell responses to AZD1222 COVID-19 vaccine. Study context: Second-dose schedules of about 4 or about 12 weeks were combined. Study results and limitations: Rises in breadth and depth of Spike-specific TCRs came after two AZD1222 doses. Donors skewed white British and female; clonal diversity was possibly underestimated. Reports indicate that nearly half of spike-specific TCRs are directed at unmutated variant regions.

The J segment lost 5 bases and the V segment lost 0 bases, leaving 2 bases of the junction unmatched. The CDR3 is made up of 14 amino acids. Per the germline V gene, CDR1 is MGHRA and CDR2 is YSYEKL. As to this clone: Its antigen is currently unknown.

The table came from immunoSEQ multiplex PCR; TCRdb's copy has only in-frame clones and leaves some out. The repertoire holds some 150,000 clones, roughly nine tenths seen once, with around 3.6% in the top ten. The sequencing used peripheral blood, collected on day 0 of AZD1222 vaccination. This receptor was identified in an adult in good health. The rearrangement joins TRBV4-1 to TRBJ1-2; 8 bases are a match to TRBD1. DNA of the CDR3: TGCGCCAGCAGCCAAGAGACAGGGGAGTATGGCTACACCTTC. Protein: CASSQETGEYGYTF.